This TCR beta chain appears in the sequencing data of a study of CD8 T cells in Susac syndrome. The study sequenced TCR beta in blood CD8+ and CD4+ T cells. The multiple sclerosis controls consisted of treatment-naive patients with relapsing-remitting disease, either stable or active. Germline loops: CDR1 SGHRS, CDR2 YFSETQ. This CDR3 comprises 14 residues. V lost 0 bases and J 3 bases, leaving 10 bases between the germline ends. Random-hexamer reverse transcription was applied to roughly 0.5 to 1 ug RNA. TCRdb independently ran MiXCR on the immunoSEQ multiplex PCR reads; one entry per CDR3 protein. This sample carries 400,000 or so distinct CDR3 sequences, roughly 85% of them seen once, and the ten largest clones take 0.09% to 0.15%.

The clonotype was recovered from a human donor with multiple sclerosis. What was sequenced was CD8+ T cells from PBMCs. The V and J genes are TRBV5-1 and TRBJ2-7; D is uncertain. The CDR3 DNA follows: TGCGCCAGCAGCTTGGATTACCGAGGCTACGAGCAGTACTTC. It yields the protein CASSLDYRGYEQYF. Full variable domain (remainder filled in from reference TRBV5-1 and TRBJ2-7): KAGVTQTPRYLIKTRGQQVTLSCSPISGHRSVSWYQQTPGQGLQFLFEYFSETQRNKGNFPGRFSGRQFSNSRSEMNVSTLELGDSALYLCASSLDYRGYEQYFGPGTRLTVT.